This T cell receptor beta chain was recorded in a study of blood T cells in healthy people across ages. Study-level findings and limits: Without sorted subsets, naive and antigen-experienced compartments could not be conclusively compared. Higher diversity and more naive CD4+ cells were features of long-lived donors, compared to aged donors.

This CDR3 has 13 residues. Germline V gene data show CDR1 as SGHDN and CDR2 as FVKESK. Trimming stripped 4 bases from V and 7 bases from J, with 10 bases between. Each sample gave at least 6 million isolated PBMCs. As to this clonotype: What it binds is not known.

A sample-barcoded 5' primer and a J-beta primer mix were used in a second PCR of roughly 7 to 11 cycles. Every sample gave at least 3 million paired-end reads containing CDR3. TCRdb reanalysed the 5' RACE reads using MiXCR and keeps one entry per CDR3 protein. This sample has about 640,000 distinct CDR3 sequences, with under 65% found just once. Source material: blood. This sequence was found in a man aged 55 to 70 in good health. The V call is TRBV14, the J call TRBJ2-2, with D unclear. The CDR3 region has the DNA TGTGCCAGCAGCCCACGGCAGGTCGGGGAGCTGTTTTTT. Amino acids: CASSPRQVGELFF.